This TCR beta chain came from a study of T cell responses to AZD1222 COVID-19 vaccine. Profiled with immunoSEQ multiplex PCR; TCRdb holds only in-frame clones, not every one. The sample contains approximately 50,000 clones, 80% to 90% of which appear only once. The material sequenced was peripheral blood, taken 28 days after the second AZD1222 dose. The TCR originated in an adult who received the AZD1222 COVID-19 vaccine.

CDR3 DNA sequence: TGTGCCAGCAGTCCACCGCGAATTATGGGGACCGGGGAGCTGTTTTTT. Amino acid sequence: CASSPPRIMGTGELFF. The V gene is TRBV28, the J gene TRBJ2-2, with unresolved D. Trimming removed 5 bases from V and 5 bases from J, with 18 bases in between. The CDR3 covers 16 residues. Germline assignment: CDR1 MDHEN and CDR2 SYDVKM.